This entry is about one T cell receptor (beta chain). Sample-barcoded 5' priming and a J-beta primer mix drove a second PCR of roughly 7 to 11 cycles. MiXCR, applied by TCRdb to the 5' RACE reads, yields one record per CDR3 protein. The table records hundreds of thousands of distinct CDR3 sequences, roughly 50% of them present only once. These data belong to a study of blood T cells in healthy people across ages. Per the germline V gene, CDR1 is SGHRS and CDR2 is YFSETQ. V lost 9 bases to trimming and J lost 0 bases, with 10 bases between them. The CDR3 length is 14 residues. The sequence was obtained from a man aged 80 or over in good health. What was sequenced was blood. V usage is TRBV5-1 and J usage is TRBJ2-6, with D perhaps TRBD1 (5 bases). The CDR3 nucleotides are TGCGCCACCGAAGACAGCTCTGGGGCCAACGTCCTGACTTTC. This encodes CATEDSSGANVLTF.